This TCR beta chain was found in a study of cytomegalovirus exposure and HLA in healthy donors (dated 2017 in TCRdb). About the investigation overall: An earlier analysis of fewer than 750 of the donors reported approximately 280 Gb of sequence data and 117 million unique TCR beta sequences obtained from 150 million to 200 million T cells. An early release that covered several hundred HLA-typed donors contained around 300 gigabases of sequencing data and approximately 85 million unique TCR sequences. Of the 350 to 400 genotyped donors, roughly 85% fell in the genetic ancestry cluster associated with self-reported Caucasian donors. The aim of the study was to test whether cataloging public T cell receptors could identify signatures of past pathogen exposure. The study profiled the T cell repertoires of fewer than 850 subjects by immunosequencing and related them to cytomegalovirus serostatus. Along with the roughly 700-subject first cohort, a separate validation cohort of over a hundred different subjects was used. To predict cytomegalovirus infection status, the study brought together high-throughput TCR immunosequencing, statistical association of individual TCRs with disease status, and machine learning. A later analysis re-analyzed previously published TCR beta repertoires from hundreds of donors and added high-resolution HLA genotyping to study TCR occurrence patterns. Rather than drawing on any new phenotypic data, the later analysis identified candidate immune exposures from TCR beta sequences and the way those sequences occurred across donors. In an earlier analysis of over 550 of the donors, high-throughput TCR beta sequencing was used to judge whether each TCR beta V gene segment behaved as functional or pseudogenic. Alongside the repertoire data, information on donor age, sex, ethnicity and CMV serostatus was compiled. A later genetic analysis used genome-wide SNP genotypes for about 65% of the 666 donors, treating that subset as a discovery cohort. Every repertoire in the discovery cohort had been generated on one and the same sequencing platform. Class I and class II HLA loci were covered by the typing at four-digit resolution. The number of donors typed differed by locus, with about 620-630 for A, B, C, DRB1 and DQB1, approximately 500 for DQA1, 600 to 610 for DPA1, and around 430 for DPB1. About five DR-DQ haplotypes were treated as single units for association and clustering because of strong linkage in the cohort. Among some 410 genotyped donors of the cohort, an average of roughly 230,000 unique TCR beta nucleotide sequences was sequenced per donor, of which about 19% were non-productive. Study-wide conclusions, independent of this receptor: Because the 87-base-pair reads could not distinguish some IMGT-functional V segments, including TRBV6-2 and TRBV6-3, those segments were excluded. Presence/absence analyses assumed roughly uniform sequencing depth across donors, an assumption that may not hold. According to a later analysis, most CMV-associated TCR beta chains appeared to be HLA-restricted, and the HLA associations seemed to be driven largely by CMV exposure. Some 16 rarely observed V segments, including chromosome 9 orphons, were excluded from the earlier analysis of several hundred of the donors because counts were too low. A later analysis found that TCR association rates varied across HLA loci, with DRB1 alleles showing the most associated TCRs and HLA-C alleles the fewest. According to a later analysis, parvovirus B19, influenza, CMV and Epstein-Barr virus appeared linked to several top co-occurrence clusters. Specific HLA alleles were associated with roughly 17,000 TCR beta sequences at a false discovery rate of 0.05 in a later analysis. CMV serostatus was the only immune exposure information available for the cohort. Linkage disequilibrium might explain the correlated functional status among segregating V segments, but an unknown experimental factor could not be ruled out. A later genetic analysis reported fewer N-insertions in productive TCRs among donors in an Asian-associated ancestry cluster than the 666-donor mean. Because HLA typing was unavailable for some donors at each locus, only the typed subset was used in association tests. Most TCR sequences were observed very rarely across donors, whereas some public TCRs were present in many individuals. In a later genetic analysis, a missense DCLRE1C variant was associated with V-gene and J-gene trimming of TCR beta chains, and the association was replicated in an independent cohort. Compared with equally common non-associated chains, HLA-associated TCR beta chains in a later analysis were more clonally expanded and had lower generation probabilities. The study listed 150 to 200 TCR beta chains as associated with cytomegalovirus. Only TCR beta chains were sequenced in this cohort, and the absence of alpha or paired-chain data limited detectable features. Broadly in line with IMGT annotations, most TCR beta V segments showed up in productive rearrangements about 90% or about 30% of the time in an earlier analysis of approximately 600 of the donors. A further reported finding was that TCR beta sequences accurately predicted the HLA-A and HLA-B alleles for most subjects in the first cohort. The authors suggested that the approach could potentially be generalized to other disease states and immunological phenotypes. When HLA alleles, especially DR and DQ, strongly co-occurred, attributing TCR associations to individual alleles was difficult. A cluster of highly shared sequence variants was judged likely to represent a technical artifact of the sequencing pipeline. Three of the identified cytomegalovirus-associated TCR beta chains were confirmed in vitro to be specific for cytomegalovirus antigens. The classifier was reported to diagnose cytomegalovirus status with high specificity and sensitivity in both the original and validation cohorts.

From its cysteine to its phenylalanine, the CDR3 spans 14 amino acids. CDR3 DNA only is kept here, 42 bases in frame from base 1. For CDR1 and CDR2, the germline V gene (reference sequence) lists LNHDA and SQIVND. The germline V and J ends show losses of 5 bases and 3 bases respectively, and no gene match explains 5 bases of the junction. The table lists this clone with a count of one. It has no known antigen specificity. Per-nucleotide qualities are absent, and no much larger clonotype sits a single base away. The cohort was made up of under 800 healthy bone marrow donors. Cohort members were all nominally healthy when sampled, although unrecorded immune exposures were likely present. The donor tested CMV seropositive, placing the donor among the 250 to 300 seropositive members of the cohort. A peripheral blood sample was collected from each donor, and TCR beta sequencing was performed on peripheral blood mononuclear cells. The Qiagen DNeasy Blood Extraction Kit was used to extract genomic DNA from the blood cell samples.

The library was obtained by the immunoSEQ multiplex PCR assay. For the multiplex PCR, a mixture combining 60 forward primers for TCR Vbeta segments and 13 reverse primers for TCR Jbeta segments was used. Amplification of the CDR3 region of rearranged TCR beta genes was performed with a multiplex PCR assay on genomic DNA. The Illumina HiSeq System was used to sequence the amplified TCR beta libraries as 87-base-pair reads. Turning to the authors' computational methods: Across the 700 or so repertoires, a later analysis counted some 81 million unique TCR beta chains, roughly 11 million of which were shared by at least two donors. Raw reads were error-corrected and collapsed into unique sequences with a nearest-neighbor algorithm that merged closely related sequences to remove PCR and sequencing errors. V, D and J gene segments were assigned by aligning CDR3 sequences to IMGT reference sequences. For a sequence to be retained, a match of at least six nucleotides to both a V gene segment and a J gene segment was required. A rearrangement counted as productive if the CDR3 had no stop codons and remained in frame with V and J, and every other rearrangement counted as non-productive. Following IMGT convention, CDR3 was defined as the stretch from the second conserved V-encoded cysteine up to the conserved J-encoded phenylalanine. Sequences without an unambiguous match to a single V gene segment were excluded from the earlier analysis of 500 to 700 of the donors. An earlier analysis of 587 of the donors called V segments functional above 56.7% productive rearrangements and segregating when the between-donor standard deviation exceeded 5%. To diagnose cytomegalovirus status from the catalog of TCR beta chain sequences, a statistical classification framework was built. A later analysis assigned V and J genes by comparing TCR nucleotide sequences with IMGT/GENE-DB human TR gene sequences. A later analysis assigned CDR3 sequences and most-parsimonious VDJ recombination scenarios with the TCRdist pipeline. In a later analysis, each TCR beta chain was defined by its CDR3 amino acid sequence together with its V-gene family, and reads without a unique V-gene family were excluded. A later analysis removed roughly 590 highly shared, low-generation-probability nucleotide sequences to deal with suspected cross-contamination and a sequencing artifact. In a later analysis, a clonal expansion index was calculated for each public chain from normalized within-repertoire ranks of inferred template counts. In a later analysis, generation probabilities were computed with a VDJ recombination model fitted to out-of-frame rearrangements, and the resulting probabilities were checked against IGoR. A later analysis scored TCR-TCR, TCR-HLA and TCR-CMV co-occurrence with hypergeometric tests, applying a repertoire-size bias correction to TCR pairs. To estimate false discovery rates, a later analysis permuted the HLA or CMV assignments 20 times. A later analysis grouped co-occurring TCRs with DBSCAN, adding TCRdist sequence similarity when clustering within HLA-allele-positive subsets. Repertoires with fewer than 30,000 or more than 120,000 public chains, plus five repertoires with anomalous nucleotide sharing, were excluded from co-occurrence clustering. What TCRdb holds here is the immuneACCESS table cut down to in-frame rearrangements. Part of the clones is not present; checked against another copy, under half of the missing clones reflect an unresolved V gene, and the others are unexplained. V, J and clone size derive from that table, while D and trimming were established from the DNA sequence. Across this sample there are 130,000 to 150,000 clones, with approximately 80% seen only once. The ten largest clones represent approximately 6% of the sample.

The source of this sequence is a young man in good health and CMV-seropositive. The sequenced material came from PBMCs. The receptor chain draws on TRBV19 and TRBJ2-7; 9 of the junction bases match TRBD1. The nucleotides are TGTGCCAGTAGTTGGACAGGGGACCACTACGAGCAGTACTTC. This codes for CASSWTGDHYEQYF.